A selection of T cell receptor beta chains follows, all from one sample in a study of human T cells and chemical hapten exposure. A single record per CDR3 protein comes from TCRdb applying MiXCR to the RACE reads. The sample shows 35,000 to 50,000 distinct CDR3 sequences, over 9.5% of them seen only once. The sequencing used whole blood, collected in connection with sensitization to the hapten diphenylcyclopropenone (DPC). These receptors were collected from a man younger than 45 with alopecia areata. Some clones in this sample may be carry-over from other donors' samples. CDR3s leave out the opening cysteine and the closing phenylalanine or tryptophan. Fields, in order: CDR3 protein, V gene, J gene.

ASSPKWTSGRARPDTQY	TRBV18	TRBJ2-3
ASSSAGNSPLH	TRBV7-6	TRBJ1-6
ASSLRDRAYNEQF	TRBV5-4	TRBJ2-1
ASSLGGTSGQETQY	TRBV7-9	TRBJ2-5
ATSRGRDLGYT	TRBV15	TRBJ1-2
ASSQLRDRGSTEAF	TRBV3-2	TRBJ1-1
ASIVPGLSTEAF	TRBV7-2	TRBJ1-1
ASSDTGSQPQH	TRBV2	TRBJ1-5
ASSPSRAGGPRNEQF	TRBV5-1	TRBJ2-1
ASSAPGNEQF	TRBV6-1	TRBJ2-1
ASSFIRNEQF	TRBV11-2	TRBJ2-1
SARVIFSYNEQF	TRBV20-1	TRBJ2-1
ASLEGQTTEAF	TRBV2	TRBJ1-1
ASSGTGFANYGYT	TRBV6-6	TRBJ1-2
AIGGQF	TRBV12-3/TRBV12-4	TRBJ2-1
SVDRGNTGELF	TRBV29-1	TRBJ2-2
ASSLFGGEKLF	TRBV7-9	TRBJ1-4
ASSPSWGGSPLH	TRBV7-2	TRBJ1-6
ASISIPYNEQF	TRBV6-2/TRBV6-3	TRBJ2-1
ASSYSWEGHNEQF	TRBV6-5	TRBJ2-1
ASRNQGLQETQY	TRBV19	TRBJ2-5
SASQSGTAPLDTQY	TRBV20-1	TRBJ2-3
ASSPRTGGVYGYT	TRBV4-3	TRBJ1-2
ASSQTSLDIQY	TRBV28	TRBJ2-4
ASSPGLALSTDTQY	TRBV7-2	TRBJ2-3
ASSVSTRARETQY	TRBV9	TRBJ2-5
ASSFQSGRPGELF	TRBV12-3/TRBV12-4	TRBJ2-2
ASSPGTAGNEQF	TRBV7-6	TRBJ2-1
ASSWRTSGRARETQY	TRBV13	TRBJ2-5
ASSPTLINSPLH	TRBV7-9	TRBJ1-6
SAARGNEQF	TRBV20-1	TRBJ2-1
ATSKIAGATNEQF	TRBV15	TRBJ2-1
ASRSWAIETQY	TRBV6-2/TRBV6-3	TRBJ2-5
ASSSGTLTGELF	TRBV10-1	TRBJ2-2
ASRYAESRGPQH	TRBV7-2	TRBJ1-5
ASSSGPNNQPQH	TRBV12-3/TRBV12-4	TRBJ1-5
SARTGASYNVQF	TRBV20-1	TRBJ2-1
ASSQTAQGRNQPQH	TRBV3-1	TRBJ1-5
ASSQNRVIGAF	TRBV4-2	TRBJ1-1
ASSLGSANSPLH	TRBV7-9	TRBJ1-6
ASSQESRGNEQF	TRBV4-1	TRBJ2-1
ASSPPGQGLSNYGYT	TRBV4-2	TRBJ1-2